A few counts support the clone carrying this T cell receptor beta chain. Its matching antigen is unknown. V trimming: 4 bases; J trimming: 4 bases; junction bases outside the gene matches: 3. Germline lookup yields CDR1 MNHEY and CDR2 SVGEGT. The CDR3 consists of 14 residues. Both TRBC1 and TRBC2 were covered by a beta constant-region primer of two equimolar oligonucleotides. Nested alpha and beta constant-region primers with the SP2 primer drove four PCR rounds on ligated cDNA. TCRdb reanalysed the UMI-ligation and nested PCR reads using MiXCR and keeps one entry per CDR3 protein. The sample carries over 110,000 distinct CDR3 sequences, approximately 21% recorded once. The sample is drawn from a study of naive and memory T cell subsets. Points from the study as a whole: Possibly reflecting memory cells re-expressing CD45RA, a few larger clonotypes occurred in naive repertoires, especially CD8. Findings for naive and memory subsets could not be checked against ground truth.

The TCR was taken from a human donor in good health. The sequencing sample was made of naive CD8+ T cells from blood. The chain couples TRBV6-2 or TRBV6-3 to TRBJ2-1, with TRBD1 matching 8 bases. CDR3 in DNA: TGTGCCAGCAGTTGGACAGGGACGTACAATGAGCAGTTCTTC. This gives the protein CASSWTGTYNEQFF.